Each of the 27 T cell receptor beta chains below was sequenced from the same sample in a study of beta chain features in type 1 diabetes listed by TCRdb under 2018. No antigen is known for these receptors. What the research found in general, with its limitations: A moderate but significant shortening of TCRB CDR3 length was observed in type 1 diabetes patients in all four CD4+ subsets.

The library was generated by the immunoSEQ multiplex PCR assay. All of the isolated RNA was reverse transcribed with the High Capacity cDNA Reverse Transcription Kit, so expressed TCRB transcripts were sequenced. TCRdb obtained this table from immuneACCESS and retained in-frame rearrangements with V and J assigned. These tables miss some clones; where compared with another copy, unresolved V genes account for less than half of the shortfall, and the remainder is unexplained. This sample holds about 340,000 clones; roughly 14% were observed only once. In total, the top ten clones hold over 0.014% of the sample. Sequencing was carried out using naive CD4+ T cells from blood. Explained via the paper, the cell subset or site label denotes: true naive CD4+ T cells. Receptors were obtained from a woman aged 18-29 years with type 1 diabetes.

J is TRBJ2-5 and V is TRBV29-1; D gene ambiguous. This CDR3 has 15 amino acids. Germline V gene sequence: CDR1 SQVTM, CDR2 ANQGSEA. The V and J ends lost 5 bases and 10 bases respectively, with 26 bases between them. The CDR3 DNA reads TGCAGCGTTCTGACTGGAGTGGGTTCCCGTACTCACCAGTACTTC. Protein sequence: CSVLTGVGSRTHQYF.

The chain links TRBV19 to TRBJ2-3, with TRBD1 matching 10 bases. The CDR3 runs 13 residues. The V gene's germline CDR1 is LNHDA and CDR2 SQIVND (reference sequence). Losses at the gene ends were 8 bases for V and 7 bases for J; bases not matched to a gene: 6. The chain's CDR3 is CASDDRGLNTQYF. The DNA for the CDR3 is TGTGCCAGTGACGACAGGGGGCTGAATACGCAGTATTTT. Full variable domain (missing parts from reference TRBV19 and TRBJ2-3): DGGITQSPKYLFRKEGQNVTLSCEQNLNHDAMYWYRQDPGQGLRLIYYSQIVNDFQKGDIAEGYSVSREKKESFPLTVTSAQKNPTAFYLCASDDRGLNTQYFGPGTRLTVL.

V is TRBV7-2 and J is TRBJ2-3; D is possibly TRBD2 (7 bases). From germline, CDR1 is SGHTA and CDR2 FQGNSA. The CDR3 length is 15 residues. The V and J ends lost 2 bases and 6 bases respectively, with 15 bases between them. CDR3 nucleotide sequence: TGTGCCAGCAGCTTACAGCGGGAAAGGGGGGATACGCAGTATTTT. Its protein product is CASSLQRERGDTQYF. Full variable domain (rest looked up from reference TRBV7-2 and TRBJ2-3): GAGVSQSPSNKVTEKGKDVELRCDPISGHTALYWYRQSLGQGLEFLIYFQGNSAPDKSGLPSDRFSAERTGGSVSTLTIQRTQQEDSAVYLCASSLQRERGDTQYFGPGTRLTVL.

The genes are TRBV7-9 and TRBJ1-4; possible D gene TRBD1, 6 bases. Germline CDR1 is SEHNR and CDR2 is FQNEAQ (reference sequence). Trimming cost V 6 bases and J 7 bases, with 18 bases left between them. CDR3 size: 15 residues. The CDR3 sequence: CASSNQGPAGEKLFF. CDR3 coding DNA: TGTGCCAGCAGTAACCAGGGGCCGGCGGGTGAAAAACTGTTTTTT.

The chain employs TRBV11-2 and TRBJ2-1, with D hard to call. Trimming cost V 5 bases and J 10 bases, with 12 bases left between them. The germline CDR1 and CDR2 sequences are SGHAT and FQNNGV. The CDR3 runs 12 residues. The chain's CDR3 is CASSPGAGEQFF. The CDR3 DNA reads TGTGCCAGCAGCCCAGGCGCTGGGGAGCAGTTCTTC.

The J gene is TRBJ1-1, the V gene TRBV29-1, with TRBD1 as a possible D gene (5 bases). The V end lost 3 bases, the J end lost 1 base, and 9 bases lay between the germline ends. This CDR3 is 13 amino acids long. CDR1 and CDR2 from the germline V gene are SQVTM and ANQGSEA. The CDR3 is CSVEGPRNTEAFF. The CDR3 DNA follows: TGCAGCGTTGAGGGGCCACGGAACACTGAAGCTTTCTTT.

The J gene is TRBJ1-4, the V gene TRBV7-2; maybe TRBD1 (5 bases). Germline CDR1 reads SGHTA; CDR2 reads FQGNSA. V gave up 6 bases and J gave up 0 bases, with 8 bases separating them. The CDR3 covers 14 residues. The CDR3: CASRLQATNEKLFF. CDR3 nucleotide sequence: TGTGCCAGCAGACTACAGGCAACTAATGAAAAACTGTTTTTT.

V usage is TRBV5-6 and J usage is TRBJ2-1, with TRBD2 matching over 9 bases. The germline V gene has CDR1 SGHDT and CDR2 YYEEEE. The CDR3 is 18 residues long. The J segment lost 8 bases and the V segment lost 7 bases, leaving 22 bases of the junction unmatched. The CDR3 nucleotides read TGTGCCAGCGCAATGGGGAGGATTCCTAGCGGGATGCGGCATGAGCAGTTCTTC. Its protein is CASAMGRIPSGMRHEQFF.

The J gene is TRBJ2-7, the V gene TRBV11-3; 10 positions match TRBD1. Germline V gene lookup returns CDR1 SGHNT and CDR2 YENEEA. The CDR3 is made up of 13 amino acids. J was trimmed by 6 bases and V by 3 bases; bases with no gene match: 2. The CDR3 spells CASSLGQGLEQYF. DNA of the CDR3: TGTGCCAGCAGCTTGGGACAGGGGCTCGAGCAGTACTTC.

This clone was detected a few times. This sequence joins TRBV28 and TRBJ2-2; 7 bases are a match to TRBD1. Trimming removed 7 bases from V and 1 base from J; junction bases left unmatched: 9. CDR1 and CDR2 (germline): MDHEN, SYDVKM. The CDR3 has 16 amino acids. The CDR3 protein is CASIGAGGQNTGELFF. The CDR3 DNA is TGTGCCAGCATCGGGGCAGGGGGTCAGAACACCGGGGAGCTGTTTTTT.

As concerns this clone: The sample carries other DNA sequences with the same CDR3. This rearrangement joins TRBV2 to TRBJ2-5, with TRBD2 identical over 7 bases. The trim removed 7 bases at V and 2 bases at J, leaving 1 base unmatched. This CDR3 is built from 12 residues. Germline V lookup: CDR1 SNHLY, CDR2 FYNNEI. The CDR3 loop reads CASMGLQETQYF. CDR3 coding DNA: TGTGCCAGCATGGGACTACAAGAGACCCAGTACTTC.

The gene calls are TRBV7-7 and TRBJ2-5; TRBD2 is a possible D gene (6 bases). The germline gives CDR1 SSHAT, CDR2 FNYEAQ (reference sequence). The CDR3 consists of 13 residues. Trimming took 5 bases from V and 2 from J, leaving 9 bases between them. DNA of the CDR3: TGTGCCAGCAGCGGGACTTATCAAGAGACCCAGTACTTC. This sequence encodes CASSGTYQETQYF.

The rearrangement uses TRBV9 and TRBJ2-3; the match to TRBD2 covers 12 bases. Losses at the gene ends were 0 bases for V and 4 bases for J; bases not matched to a gene: 3. Germline CDR1 reads SGDLS; CDR2 reads YYNGEE. The CDR3 is 16 residues long. DNA of the CDR3: TGTGCCAGCAGCGTAGTTCTAGCGGGAGGGCCAGATACGCAGTATTTT. Protein product: CASSVVLAGGPDTQYF.

The chain uses TRBV4-1 and TRBJ2-5, with 12 nucleotides matching TRBD1. Germline CDR1 is MGHRA and CDR2 is YSYEKL. The CDR3 length is 17 residues. J was trimmed by 3 bases and V by 3 bases; bases with no gene match: 8. CDR3 region: CASSQNPGQGAEETQYF. In nucleotides, the CDR3 is TGCGCCAGCAGCCAGAACCCGGGACAGGGGGCTGAAGAGACCCAGTACTTC.

The genes are TRBV6-5 and TRBJ2-4, with 7 bases identical to TRBD1. The ends lost 4 bases at V and 9 bases at J; junction bases unmatched: 9. This CDR3 contains 14 residues. The V gene's germline CDR1 is MNHEY and CDR2 SVGAGI. The CDR3 bases are TGTGCCAGCAGTTTAGCGACAGGGATGGGCATTCAGTACTTC. This codes for CASSLATGMGIQYF.

The rearrangement joins TRBV28 to TRBJ1-2, with unresolved D. This CDR3 is built from 13 residues. Germline V gene lookup returns CDR1 MDHEN and CDR2 SYDVKM. With 3 bases removed from V and 3 bases from J, the gap between germline ends came to 8 bases. The CDR3 nucleotides read TGTGCCAGCAGTTTGGGGAGTCACTATGGCTACACCTTC. Its protein is CASSLGSHYGYTF.

This chain uses TRBV21-1 with TRBJ1-2; no check of the table's D call, TRBD1, against the DNA was made. TRBV21-1 is described as a pseudogene. This CDR3 region has 16 residues. The CDR3 is CASSKVRGTGNYGYTF. For the CDR3, the DNA is TGTGCCAGCAGCAAAGTTAGGGGGACAGGGAACTATGGCTACACCTTC.

A few counts support this clone. Other DNA sequences in this specimen translate into the identical CDR3. This rearrangement joins TRBV5-6 to TRBJ1-1; 8 nucleotides agree with TRBD1. V lost 2 bases, J lost 5 bases, and 5 bases stayed unmatched. The CDR3 has 14 amino acids. CDR1 SGHDT and CDR2 YYEEEE come from the germline V gene. The CDR3 nucleotides are TGTGCCAGCAGCTTCGGACAGGGATGGACTGAAGCTTTCTTT. Protein product: CASSFGQGWTEAFF.

Only a few counts were recorded for this clone. The chain employs TRBV28 and TRBJ2-7; D possibly corresponds to TRBD2 (6 bases). The germline V gene encodes CDR1 MDHEN and CDR2 SYDVKM. The V and J ends lost 6 bases and 7 bases respectively, with 28 bases between them. The CDR3 is made up of 17 amino acids. CDR3 in amino acids: CASSVLLGGRRPEEQYF. Here the CDR3 DNA reads TGTGCCAGCAGCGTACTTTTGGGGGGACGGAGACCGGAGGAGCAGTACTTC. The full variable domain, in which reference TRBV28 and TRBJ2-7 provide the parts outside the CDR3, is DVKVTQSSRYLVKRTGEKVFLECVQDMDHENMFWYRQDPGLGLRLIYFSYDVKMKEKGDIPEGYSVSREKKERFSLILESASTNQTSMYLCASSVLLGGRRPEEQYFGPGTRLTVT.

V and J are TRBV19 and TRBJ1-2, with D possibly being TRBD1 (5 bases). In germline, CDR1 is LNHDA, CDR2 SQIVND (reference sequence). The V gene lost 4 bases and the J gene lost 4 bases, with 7 bases spanning the gap. The CDR3 has 12 amino acids. The CDR3 here is CASSKTVYGYTF. The CDR3 coding sequence is TGTGCCAGTAGTAAGACAGTCTATGGCTACACCTTC. Complete variable domain (other parts from reference TRBV19 and TRBJ1-2): DGGITQSPKYLFRKEGQNVTLSCEQNLNHDAMYWYRQDPGQGLRLIYYSQIVNDFQKGDIAEGYSVSREKKESFPLTVTSAQKNPTAFYLCASSKTVYGYTFGSGTRLTVV.

The chain recombines TRBV11-2 with TRBJ2-5; D is undetermined. The CDR3 is 15 residues long. Germline V gene data show CDR1 as SGHAT and CDR2 as FQNNGV. V gave up 4 bases and J gave up 4 bases, with 16 bases separating them. CDR3 in DNA: TGTGCCAGCAGCTCCAATAGACTTGTTGGAGAGACCCAGTACTTC. Amino acids: CASSSNRLVGETQYF.

V gene TRBV5-1 combines with J gene TRBJ2-7; 8 nucleotides agree with TRBD2. CDR3 length equals 14 residues. V shed 4 bases, J shed 3 bases, and the junction held 6 bases outside the gene matches. Germline lookup yields CDR1 SGHRS and CDR2 YFSETQ. The CDR3 spells CASSPGLDFYEQYV. CDR3 DNA sequence: TGCGCCAGCAGCCCGGGACTAGATTTCTACGAGCAGTACGTC.

The chain couples TRBV30 to TRBJ2-5; the D is unclear. The CDR3 consists of 12 residues. V lost 4 bases to trimming and J lost 3 bases, with 9 bases between them. Per the germline V gene, CDR1 is GTSNPN and CDR2 is SVGIG (reference sequence). The CDR3 DNA is TGTGCCTGGATCCTTAGTGAAGAGACCCAGTACTTC. Its protein product is CAWILSEETQYF.

There are a few counts of this clone. The J gene is TRBJ2-3, the V gene TRBV30; perhaps TRBD2 as D (6 bases). V dropped 5 bases and J dropped 6 bases, with 21 bases sitting between them. The germline CDR1 and CDR2 sequences are GTSNPN and SVGIG (reference sequence). CDR3 size: 15 residues. The CDR3 DNA sequence: TGTGCCTGGGGAACGGGACTTTCCCTGGGGGATACGCAGTATTTT. It is translated as CAWGTGLSLGDTQYF.

The chain combines TRBV9 with TRBJ2-5, with 13 bases lining up with TRBD2. This CDR3 has 18 amino acids. Germline loops: CDR1 SGDLS, CDR2 YYNGEE. The V and J ends lost 0 bases and 5 bases, in that order; junction bases with no gene match: 10. As DNA, the CDR3 is TGTGCCAGCAGCGTAGGTTTTGTAGGGACTAGCGGGATTGAGACCCAGTACTTC. Its translation: CASSVGFVGTSGIETQYF.

The CDR3 DNA follows: TGTGCCAGCAGCATACTCGTACAGGGGGACTATGGCTACACCTTC. Translating it yields CASSILVQGDYGYTF. The V and J genes are TRBV5-6 and TRBJ1-2; 8 bases line up with TRBD1. Germline CDR1 SGHDT, CDR2 YYEEEE. Trimming cost V 4 bases and J 3 bases; bases outside gene matches: 8. The CDR3 spans 15 residues.

This clone was seen more than once but under ten times. Here the CDR3 reads CASSLESGRVDNEQFF. The DNA of the CDR3 is TGTGCCAGCAGCTTAGAAAGCGGGAGGGTAGACAATGAGCAGTTCTTC. The chain combines TRBV11-2 with TRBJ2-1, with 10 positions matching TRBD2. The CDR3 consists of 16 residues. Trimming cost V 0 bases and J 5 bases; bases outside gene matches: 4. Looked up from germline, CDR1 is SGHAT and CDR2 is FQNNGV.